The 16 T cell receptor beta chains below all came from one sample that was sequenced in a study of blood T cells in healthy people across ages. Sample-barcoded 5' priming and a J-beta primer mix drove a second PCR of about 7 to 12 cycles. From the 5' RACE reads, TCRdb called clonotypes with MiXCR, one entry per CDR3 protein. The sample has around 710,000 distinct CDR3 sequences, approximately 39% seen once. Sequencing was carried out using blood. These TCRs come from an older woman in good health.

This clonotype was counted a few times. The chain carries TRBV6-2 or TRBV6-3 and TRBJ2-1; 8 bases match TRBD2. In germline, CDR1 is MNHEY, CDR2 SVGEGT. With 2 bases clipped from V and 6 bases from J, the junction kept 6 bases outside the gene matches. This CDR3 contains 15 residues. In nucleotides, the CDR3 is TGTGCCAGCAGTTACGTCTCCGGGACTAGCAATGAGCAGTTCTTC. Translated, it gives CASSYVSGTSNEQFF.

The table lists this clonotype with many counts. The chain joins TRBV12-3 or TRBV12-4 to TRBJ2-5; 7 bases line up with TRBD2. After removal of 7 bases from V and 6 bases from J, the junction contained 23 bases not matched to a gene. CDR3 length equals 18 residues. The CDR3 loop is CASTDTGASGVEAKTQYF. CDR3 coding DNA: TGTGCCAGCACCGACACCGGGGCTAGCGGAGTAGAGGCGAAGACCCAGTACTTC.

The CDR3 DNA reads TGTGCCAGCAGCTTACGCCCCCGGGGCAGGGGGCTGCTGAGCACTGAAGCTTTCTTT. It specifies CASSLRPRGRGLLSTEAFF. This chain uses TRBV7-3 with TRBJ1-1; 8 nucleotides line up with TRBD1. The J segment lost 4 bases and the V segment lost 2 bases, leaving 18 bases of the junction unmatched. This CDR3 comprises 19 residues. Germline lookup yields CDR1 SGHTA and CDR2 FQGTGA. Together with reference TRBV7-3 and TRBJ1-1, the CDR3 gives the full variable domain: GAGVSQTPSNKVTEKGKYVELRCDPISGHTALYWYRQSLGQGPEFLIYFQGTGAADDSGLPNDRFFAVRPEGSVSTLKIQRTERGDSAVYLCASSLRPRGRGLLSTEAFFGQGTRLTVV.

This clonotype was seen ten or more times. This sequence joins TRBV7-9 and TRBJ1-1, with D tentatively TRBD1 (5 bases). From germline, CDR1 is SEHNR and CDR2 FQNEAQ (reference sequence). V lost 5 bases to trimming and J lost 1 base, with 8 bases between them. The CDR3 loop spans 13 amino acids. CDR3 loop: CASSPQGNTEAFF. As DNA, the CDR3 is TGTGCCAGCAGCCCTCAGGGGAACACTGAAGCTTTCTTT.

The table lists this clonotype with a few counts. This chain links TRBV3-1 with TRBJ2-4, with 8 bases lining up with TRBD2. J was trimmed by 1 base and V by 2 bases; bases with no gene match: 1. CDR3 length: 15 amino acids. Germline CDR1 LGHDT, CDR2 YNNKEL (reference sequence). The CDR3: CASSQPGGAKNIQYF. Here the CDR3 DNA reads TGTGCCAGCAGCCAACCGGGGGGGGCCAAAAACATTCAGTACTTC.

This clonotype turned up a few times. V gene TRBV24-1 combines with J gene TRBJ2-5; 7 positions match TRBD2. J was trimmed by 3 bases and V by 6 bases; bases with no gene match: 3. CDR1 and CDR2 from the germline V gene are KGHDR and SFDVKD. The CDR3 contains 13 residues. CDR3 DNA sequence: TGTGCCACCAGTTTAAGCGGGGAAGAGACCCAGTACTTC. It translates to CATSLSGEETQYF.

In its sample, this clonotype was seen a few times. This chain links TRBV12-3 or TRBV12-4 with TRBJ2-6; D ambiguous. V was shortened by 6 bases and J by 4 bases, with 13 bases between the two germline ends. The CDR3 spans 15 residues. In DNA form, the CDR3 reads TGTGCCAGCAGCCCGAGTTGGATGGGGGCCAACGTCCTGACTTTC. It is translated as CASSPSWMGANVLTF.

There are a few counts of this clonotype. This chain connects TRBV20-1 to TRBJ2-3; D gene ambiguous. This CDR3 has 12 residues. Germline V gives CDR1 DFQATT, CDR2 SNEGSKA (reference sequence). Deletions cut 4 bases from V and 0 bases from J, with 5 bases between. The CDR3 protein is CSAMTSTDTQYF. The CDR3 region has the DNA TGCAGTGCTATGACTAGCACAGATACGCAGTATTTT.

The chain employs TRBV9 and TRBJ1-2; 11 positions match TRBD1. The junction had 9 bases not matched to a gene; V was cut back by 4 bases and J by 1 base. The CDR3 is made up of 17 amino acids. From germline, CDR1 is SGDLS and CDR2 YYNGEE. In DNA form, the CDR3 reads TGTGCCAGCAGCACACGGGACAGGGGGACTGGTAACTATGGCTACACCTTC. It specifies CASSTRDRGTGNYGYTF.

V and J are TRBV7-9 and TRBJ2-1; TRBD2 matches 7 bases. Germline loops: CDR1 SEHNR, CDR2 FQNEAQ (reference sequence). V lost 3 bases, J lost 3 bases, and 2 bases stayed unmatched. This CDR3 is built from 14 residues. The CDR3 coding sequence is TGTGCCAGCAGCTTCGGGACTATCTACAATGAGCAGTTCTTC. Its translation: CASSFGTIYNEQFF.

The chain links TRBV15 to TRBJ2-3; TRBD1 matches 7 bases. Germline V CDR1 and CDR2: LNHNV, YYDKDF (reference sequence). The V gene end was trimmed by 3 bases and the J gene end by 2 bases; junction bases not matched to a gene: 8. The CDR3 sequence is 16 residues long. In DNA form, the CDR3 reads TGTGCCACCAGCAGTACCCGGGACAGTTACACAGATACGCAGTATTTT. It specifies CATSSTRDSYTDTQYF.

A note on this clonotype: A much larger clonotype is one base distant, so this may be a read error. The genes are TRBV29-1 and TRBJ2-1, with D unresolved. Germline-derived CDR1 and CDR2 are SQVTM and ANQGSEA. V was pared by 3 bases and J by 3 bases, with 3 bases between. CDR3 size: 11 residues. CDR3 region: CSVDNYNEQFF. CDR3 in DNA: TGCAGCGTTGACAACTACAATGAGCAGTTCTTC.

Worth noting for this clonotype: The junction does not match germline at one end; this may be a read error. The V gene is TRBV7-9, the J gene TRBJ1-2, with no clear D. CDR1 is SEHNR and CDR2 is FQNEAQ in the germline V gene (reference sequence). This CDR3 spans 11 amino acids. This chain's CDR3 is CAGSSDYGYTF. Here the CDR3 DNA reads TGTGCCGGCAGCTCTGACTATGGCTACACCTTC. Full variable domain (remainder filled in from reference TRBV7-9 and TRBJ1-2): DTGVSQNPRHKITKRGQNVTFRCDPISEHNRLYWYRQTLGQGPEFLTYFQNEAQLEKSRLLSDRFSAERPKGSFSTLEIQRTEQGDSAMYLCAGSSDYGYTFGSGTRLTVV.

This clonotype has a handful of counts. J is TRBJ2-3 and V is TRBV20-1; 9 bases fit TRBD2. CDR3 length: 17 amino acids. The V gene's germline CDR1 is DFQATT and CDR2 SNEGSKA (reference sequence). V dropped 1 base and J dropped 0; count of bases not matched to a gene: 8. Here the CDR3 DNA reads TGCAGTGCTAGAGTTGCGGGGGGGTTTGGGAGCACAGATACGCAGTATTTT. It encodes CSARVAGGFGSTDTQYF.

The chain uses TRBV27 and TRBJ2-3; 10 positions match TRBD2. The CDR3 contains 15 residues. Germline V lookup: CDR1 MNHEY, CDR2 SMNVEV (reference sequence). The J segment lost 14 bases and the V segment lost 0 bases, leaving 11 bases of the junction unmatched. CDR3 residues: CASSLSRTSGKYAYF. The CDR3 DNA is TGTGCCAGCAGTTTATCGAGGACTAGCGGCAAATACGCGTATTTT.

This chain links TRBV28 with TRBJ2-7, with D unresolved. Germline lookup yields CDR1 MDHEN and CDR2 SYDVKM. V was pared by 3 bases and J by 7 bases, with 7 bases between. The CDR3 length is 11 residues. CDR3 region: CASSFQWEQYF. In nucleotides, the CDR3 is TGTGCCAGCAGTTTTCAATGGGAGCAGTACTTC.